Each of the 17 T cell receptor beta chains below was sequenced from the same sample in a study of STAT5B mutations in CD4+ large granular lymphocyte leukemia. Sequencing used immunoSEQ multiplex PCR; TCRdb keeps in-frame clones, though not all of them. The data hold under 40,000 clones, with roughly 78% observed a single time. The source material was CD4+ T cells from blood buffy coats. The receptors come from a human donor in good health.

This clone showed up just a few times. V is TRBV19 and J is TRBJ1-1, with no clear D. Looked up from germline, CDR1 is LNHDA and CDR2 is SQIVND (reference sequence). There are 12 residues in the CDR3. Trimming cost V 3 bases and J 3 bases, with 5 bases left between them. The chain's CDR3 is CASSMGDTEAFF. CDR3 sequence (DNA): TGTGCCAGTAGTATGGGAGACACTGAAGCTTTCTTT.

The CDR3 bases are TGTGCCAGCACTCCTGGACAGGGTTTCAATTCACCCCTCCACTTT. Protein product: CASTPGQGFNSPLHF. The rearrangement uses TRBV6-5 and TRBJ1-6; 8 positions agree with TRBD1. The V gene's germline CDR1 is MNHEY and CDR2 SVGAGI. The CDR3 is made up of 15 amino acids. The trim removed 7 bases at V and 7 bases at J, leaving 9 bases unmatched.

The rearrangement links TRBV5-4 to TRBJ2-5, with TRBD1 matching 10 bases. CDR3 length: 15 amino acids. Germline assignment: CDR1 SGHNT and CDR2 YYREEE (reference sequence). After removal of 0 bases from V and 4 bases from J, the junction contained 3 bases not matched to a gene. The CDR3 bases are TGTGCCAGCAGCTTGGGAGGGACAGGGGCAGAGACCCAGTACTTC. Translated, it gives CASSLGGTGAETQYF.

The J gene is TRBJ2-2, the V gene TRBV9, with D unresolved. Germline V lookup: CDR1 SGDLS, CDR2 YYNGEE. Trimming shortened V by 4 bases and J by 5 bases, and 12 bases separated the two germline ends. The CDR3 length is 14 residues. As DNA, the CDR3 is TGTGCCAGCAGCCCCCGTGGCTCTACCGGGGAGCTGTTTTTT. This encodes CASSPRGSTGELFF.

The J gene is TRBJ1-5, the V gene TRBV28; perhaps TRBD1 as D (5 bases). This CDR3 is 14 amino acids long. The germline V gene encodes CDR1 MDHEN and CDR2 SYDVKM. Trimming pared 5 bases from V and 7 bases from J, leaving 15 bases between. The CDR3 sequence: CASSPASGIQPQHF. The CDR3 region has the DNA TGTGCCAGCAGTCCGGCCTCAGGGATACAGCCCCAGCATTTT. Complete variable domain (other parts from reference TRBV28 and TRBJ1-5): DVKVTQSSRYLVKRTGEKVFLECVQDMDHENMFWYRQDPGLGLRLIYFSYDVKMKEKGDIPEGYSVSREKKERFSLILESASTNQTSMYLCASSPASGIQPQHFGDGTRLSIL.

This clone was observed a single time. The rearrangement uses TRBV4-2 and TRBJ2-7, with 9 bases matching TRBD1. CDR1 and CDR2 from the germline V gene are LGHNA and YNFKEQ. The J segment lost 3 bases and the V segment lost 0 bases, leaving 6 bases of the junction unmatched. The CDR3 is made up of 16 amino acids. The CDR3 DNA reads TGTGCCAGCAGCCAAGATGGAAGGGACAGGGACTACGAGCAGTACTTC. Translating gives CASSQDGRDRDYEQYF.

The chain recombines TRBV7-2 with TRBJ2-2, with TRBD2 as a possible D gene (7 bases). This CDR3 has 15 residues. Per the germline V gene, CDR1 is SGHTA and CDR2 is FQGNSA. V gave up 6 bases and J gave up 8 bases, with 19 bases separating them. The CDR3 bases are TGTGCCAGCAGGGAGACGGGGGGCGCCTTGGGGGAGCTGTTTTTT. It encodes CASRETGGALGELFF.

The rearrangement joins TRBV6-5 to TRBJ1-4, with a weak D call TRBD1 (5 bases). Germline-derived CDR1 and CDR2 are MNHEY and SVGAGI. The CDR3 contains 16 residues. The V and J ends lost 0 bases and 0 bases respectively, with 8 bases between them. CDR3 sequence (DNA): TGTGCCAGCAGTTACTCGACCAGGGCAACTAATGAAAAACTGTTTTTT. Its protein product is CASSYSTRATNEKLFF.

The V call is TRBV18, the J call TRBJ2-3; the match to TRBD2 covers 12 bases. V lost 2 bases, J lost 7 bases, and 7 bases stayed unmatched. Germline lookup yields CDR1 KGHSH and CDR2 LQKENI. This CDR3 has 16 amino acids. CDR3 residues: CASSPGSSGGANTQYF. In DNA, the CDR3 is TGTGCCAGCTCACCAGGATCTAGCGGGGGGGCGAATACGCAGTATTTT.

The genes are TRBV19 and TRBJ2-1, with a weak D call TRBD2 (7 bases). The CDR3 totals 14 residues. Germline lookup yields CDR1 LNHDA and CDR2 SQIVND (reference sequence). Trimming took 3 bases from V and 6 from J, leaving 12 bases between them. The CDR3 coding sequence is TGTGCCAGTAGTATCGGGGGGCTGGGCAATGAGCAGTTCTTC. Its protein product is CASSIGGLGNEQFF.

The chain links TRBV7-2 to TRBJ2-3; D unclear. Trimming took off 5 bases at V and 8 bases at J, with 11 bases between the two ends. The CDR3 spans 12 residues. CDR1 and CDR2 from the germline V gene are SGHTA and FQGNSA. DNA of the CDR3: TGTGCCAGCAGCCATGTGTCCGGTACGCAGTATTTT. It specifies CASSHVSGTQYF. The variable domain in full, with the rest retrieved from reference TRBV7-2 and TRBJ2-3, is GAGVSQSPSNKVTEKGKDVELRCDPISGHTALYWYRQSLGQGLEFLIYFQGNSAPDKSGLPSDRFSAERTGGSVSTLTIQRTQQEDSAVYLCASSHVSGTQYFGPGTRLTVL.

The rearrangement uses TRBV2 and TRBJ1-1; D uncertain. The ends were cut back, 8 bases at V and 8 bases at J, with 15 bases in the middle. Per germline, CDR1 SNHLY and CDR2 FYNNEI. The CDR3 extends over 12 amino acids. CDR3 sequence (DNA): TGTGCCAGCTGGAGGGTGGCGGGCGAAGCTTTCTTT. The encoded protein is CASWRVAGEAFF.

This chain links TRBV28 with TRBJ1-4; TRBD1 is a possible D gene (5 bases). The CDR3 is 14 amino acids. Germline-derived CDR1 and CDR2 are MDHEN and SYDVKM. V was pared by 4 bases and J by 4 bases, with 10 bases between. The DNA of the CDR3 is TGTGCCAGCAGTTCCATGGGACTTAATGAAAAACTGTTTTTT. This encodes CASSSMGLNEKLFF.

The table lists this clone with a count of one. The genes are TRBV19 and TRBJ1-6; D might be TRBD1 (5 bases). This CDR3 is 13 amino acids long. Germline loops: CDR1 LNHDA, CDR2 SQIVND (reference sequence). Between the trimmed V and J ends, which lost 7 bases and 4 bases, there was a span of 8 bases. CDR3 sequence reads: CASKGQYNSPLHF. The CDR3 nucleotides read TGTGCCAGTAAGGGGCAGTATAATTCACCCCTCCACTTT.

The CDR3 region is CASSLTGRDGELFF. The CDR3 DNA sequence: TGTGCCAGCAGTTTGACAGGGAGGGACGGGGAGCTGTTTTTT. This chain links TRBV27 with TRBJ2-2; D may match TRBD1 or TRBD2 (7 bases each). The V gene's germline CDR1 is MNHEY and CDR2 SMNVEV (reference sequence). This CDR3 contains 14 residues. Trimming took off 3 bases at V and 7 bases at J, with 12 bases between the two ends.

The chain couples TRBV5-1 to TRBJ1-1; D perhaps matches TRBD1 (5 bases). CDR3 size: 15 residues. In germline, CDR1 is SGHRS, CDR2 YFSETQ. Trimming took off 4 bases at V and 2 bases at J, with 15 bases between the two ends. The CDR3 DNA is TGCGCCAGCAGCACCATAGTTGGGGGTAACACTGAAGCTTTCTTT. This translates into CASSTIVGGNTEAFF.

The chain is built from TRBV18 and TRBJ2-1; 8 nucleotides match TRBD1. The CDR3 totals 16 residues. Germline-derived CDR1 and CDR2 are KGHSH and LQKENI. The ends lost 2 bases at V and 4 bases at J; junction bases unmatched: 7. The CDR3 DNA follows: TGTGCCAGCTCACCAAAGGACAGGGTTGCTTACAATGAGCAGTTCTTC. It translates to CASSPKDRVAYNEQFF.